These T cell receptor beta chains were read from a single sample in a study of blood T cell repertoires in COVID-19. Clones were sequenced by immunoSEQ multiplex PCR, and TCRdb holds only the in-frame ones, with some missing. The repertoire consists of about 130,000 clones, with 88% occurring once and the leading ten covering roughly 2.1%. Sequenced: peripheral blood. The receptors were sampled from a man between 65 and 80 years old with active COVID-19. Each CDR3 is given with its conserved first and last residue. Fields, in order: J gene, clone size, V gene, D gene, CDR3 length, CDR3 protein, CDR3 DNA. D genes are given only for firm matches. Clone sizes are given selectively: once, few, many, or a class where the clone is expanded.

j_call: TRBJ1-1
clone_size: -
v_call: TRBV10-1
d_call: TRBD1
cdr3_length: 15
cdr3_aa: CASSDHRGRDTEAFF
cdr3_nt: TGCGCCAGCAGTGACCACAGGGGGCGGGACACTGAAGCTTTCTTT

j_call: TRBJ1-2
clone_size: once
v_call: TRBV27
d_call: -
cdr3_length: 16
cdr3_aa: CASSLSNQLGGYGYTF
cdr3_nt: TGTGCCAGCAGTTTATCTAACCAACTAGGGGGTTATGGCTACACCTTC

j_call: TRBJ1-4
clone_size: -
v_call: TRBV5-6
d_call: -
cdr3_length: 15
cdr3_aa: CASSLAGAANEKLFF
cdr3_nt: TGTGCCAGCAGCTTGGCGGGAGCAGCTAATGAAAAACTGTTTTTT

j_call: TRBJ2-7
clone_size: few
v_call: TRBV6-5
d_call: -
cdr3_length: 12
cdr3_aa: CASSGLTYEQYF
cdr3_nt: TGTGCCAGTTCGGGACTGACTTACGAGCAGTACTTC

j_call: TRBJ1-5
clone_size: -
v_call: TRBV28
d_call: TRBD1
cdr3_length: 14
cdr3_aa: CASKRGPVNQPQHF
cdr3_nt: TGTGCCAGCAAGAGGGGGCCGGTCAATCAGCCCCAGCATTTT

j_call: TRBJ1-5
clone_size: -
v_call: TRBV28
d_call: -
cdr3_length: 13
cdr3_aa: CASIHGSNQPQHF
cdr3_nt: TGTGCCAGCATTCACGGTAGCAATCAGCCCCAGCATTTT

j_call: TRBJ1-6
clone_size: once
v_call: TRBV27
d_call: -
cdr3_length: 15
cdr3_aa: CASSPREGGNSPLHF
cdr3_nt: TGTGCCAGCAGTCCCCGGGAGGGAGGAAATTCACCCCTCCACTTT

j_call: TRBJ1-1
clone_size: -
v_call: TRBV7-3
d_call: TRBD1
cdr3_length: 15
cdr3_aa: CASSLTGTGFTEAFF
cdr3_nt: TGTGCCAGCAGCTTGACAGGGACTGGGTTCACTGAAGCTTTCTTT

j_call: TRBJ2-7
clone_size: -
v_call: TRBV7-2
d_call: TRBD2
cdr3_length: 15
cdr3_aa: CASSRLTSFSYEQYF
cdr3_nt: TGTGCCAGCAGCCGCCTGACTAGCTTTTCCTACGAGCAGTACTTC

j_call: TRBJ2-7
clone_size: -
v_call: TRBV11-2
d_call: TRBD2
cdr3_length: 18
cdr3_aa: CASSSYPQPSGSSYEQYF
cdr3_nt: TGTGCCAGCAGCTCTTACCCCCAGCCTAGCGGGAGCTCCTACGAGCAGTACTTC

j_call: TRBJ1-5
clone_size: -
v_call: TRBV11-2
d_call: -
cdr3_length: 15
cdr3_aa: CASSLVAGVNQPQHF
cdr3_nt: TGTGCCAGCAGCTTAGTGGCAGGGGTCAATCAGCCCCAGCATTTT

j_call: TRBJ2-7
clone_size: -
v_call: TRBV27
d_call: TRBD1
cdr3_length: 14
cdr3_aa: CASSLRTGPYEQYF
cdr3_nt: TGTGCCAGCAGTTTACGGACAGGCCCCTACGAGCAGTACTTC

j_call: TRBJ1-1
clone_size: -
v_call: TRBV6-5
d_call: TRBD1
cdr3_length: 14
cdr3_aa: CASSTGGRNTEAFF
cdr3_nt: TGTGCCAGCAGTACAGGGGGGAGGAACACTGAAGCTTTCTTT

j_call: TRBJ1-6
clone_size: -
v_call: TRBV30
d_call: -
cdr3_length: 17
cdr3_aa: CAWVPRGQKAYNSPLHF
cdr3_nt: TGTGCCTGGGTCCCTAGAGGGCAGAAAGCCTATAATTCACCCCTCCACTTT

j_call: TRBJ2-1
clone_size: -
v_call: TRBV11-3
d_call: TRBD2
cdr3_length: 18
cdr3_aa: CASSLTAGLAGSYNEQFF
cdr3_nt: TGTGCCAGCAGCTTAACAGCGGGACTAGCGGGATCCTACAATGAGCAGTTCTTC

j_call: TRBJ2-7
clone_size: -
v_call: TRBV5-6
d_call: -
cdr3_length: 16
cdr3_aa: CASSQFTGTAVYEQYF
cdr3_nt: TGTGCCAGCAGCCAGTTTACAGGGACCGCGGTCTACGAGCAGTACTTC

j_call: TRBJ2-1
clone_size: -
v_call: TRBV25-1
d_call: -
cdr3_length: 11
cdr3_aa: CASQLRSEQFF
cdr3_nt: TGTGCCAGCCAATTACGGTCCGAGCAGTTCTTC

j_call: TRBJ2-5
clone_size: -
v_call: TRBV6-6
d_call: TRBD1
cdr3_length: 14
cdr3_aa: CASRDRTGQETQYF
cdr3_nt: TGTGCCAGCAGAGATAGGACAGGGCAAGAGACCCAGTACTTC